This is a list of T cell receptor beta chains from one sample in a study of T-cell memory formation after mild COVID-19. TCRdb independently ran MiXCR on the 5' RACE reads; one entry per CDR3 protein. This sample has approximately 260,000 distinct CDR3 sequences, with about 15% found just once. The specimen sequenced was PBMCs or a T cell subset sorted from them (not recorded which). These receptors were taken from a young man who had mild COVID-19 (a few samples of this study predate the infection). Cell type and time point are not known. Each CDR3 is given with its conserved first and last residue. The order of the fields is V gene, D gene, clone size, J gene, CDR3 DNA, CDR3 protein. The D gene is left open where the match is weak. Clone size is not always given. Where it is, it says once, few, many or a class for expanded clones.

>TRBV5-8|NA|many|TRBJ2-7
TGTGCCAGCAGACCAGGGGTCGGGGCTTTGTACGAGCAGTACTTC
CASRPGVGALYEQYF
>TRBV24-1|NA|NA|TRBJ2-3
TGTGCCACCAGTGCCCCTTTAGGCGGGGAGAGCGCAGATACGCAGTATTTT
CATSAPLGGESADTQYF
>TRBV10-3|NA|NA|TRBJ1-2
TGTGCCATCAGTGAGTCCCCAGTCTATGGCTACACCTTC
CAISESPVYGYTF
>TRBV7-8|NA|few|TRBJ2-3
TGTGCCAGCAGCTTATATCGGGTAACAGATACGCAGTATTTT
CASSLYRVTDTQYF
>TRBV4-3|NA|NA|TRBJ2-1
TGCGCCAGCAGCCAAAGACTAGAAAATGAGCAGTTCTTC
CASSQRLENEQFF
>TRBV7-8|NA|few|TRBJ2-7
TGTGCCAGCAGCGAGCGGCCTAGCCTTTCCTACGAGCAGTACTTC
CASSERPSLSYEQYF
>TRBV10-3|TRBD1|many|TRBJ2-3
TGTGCCAGCAGACCGGGACAGGGGTTACATACGCAGTATTTT
CASRPGQGLHTQYF
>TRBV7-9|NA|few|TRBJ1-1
TGTGCCAGCAGCTTTGGCGGGGGCGTGGGGACTGAAGCTTTCTTT
CASSFGGGVGTEAFF
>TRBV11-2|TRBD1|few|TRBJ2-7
TGTGCCAGCAGCTTTGGGGCCGGGACAGGGGCCTACGAGCAGTACTTC
CASSFGAGTGAYEQYF
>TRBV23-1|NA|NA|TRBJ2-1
TGCGCCAGCAGTCAATTCAAGCGGACATACAATGAGCAGTTCTTC
CASSQFKRTYNEQFF
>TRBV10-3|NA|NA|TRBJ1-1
TGTGCCATCAGTGACCCCTGGGGTGAAGCTTTCTTT
CAISDPWGEAFF
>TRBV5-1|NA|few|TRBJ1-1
TGCGCCAGCAGCTCCTCAGGGATCCTCAACACTGAAGCTTTCTTT
CASSSSGILNTEAFF
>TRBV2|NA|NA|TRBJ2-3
TGTGCCAGCCCCCCAGGCGGCCCAGGAGATACGCAGTATTTT
CASPPGGPGDTQYF
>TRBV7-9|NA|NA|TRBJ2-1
TGTGCCAGCAGCCCCTCAGGGAAGGTTAGCAATGAGCAGTTCTTC
CASSPSGKVSNEQFF
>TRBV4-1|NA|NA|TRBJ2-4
TGCGCCAGCAGCCAAGAAGGGCTGGGGGGCGCGGGCATTCAGTACTTC
CASSQEGLGGAGIQYF
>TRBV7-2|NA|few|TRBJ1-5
TGTGCCAGCAGCGGGGGCAGGGATCAGCCCCAGCATTTT
CASSGGRDQPQHF
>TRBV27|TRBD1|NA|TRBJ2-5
TGTGCCAGCCGAGCAGACAGGGCTCGGGAGACCCAGTACTTC
CASRADRARETQYF
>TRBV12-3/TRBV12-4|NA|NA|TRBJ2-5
TGTGCCAGCAGTTTAGTCTCCGGGGGAACTCAAGAGACCCAGTACTTC
CASSLVSGGTQETQYF
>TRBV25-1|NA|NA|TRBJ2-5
TGTGCCAGCAGTGATGAGGACAGTCTGGAACTAGAGACCCAGTACTTC
CASSDEDSLELETQYF
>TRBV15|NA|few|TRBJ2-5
TGTGCCACCAGCAACATGGGTGGAGAGACCCAGTACTTC
CATSNMGGETQYF
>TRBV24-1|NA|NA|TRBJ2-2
TGTGCCACCAGTGATCCGTGGGCTAACACCGGGGAGCTGTTTTTT
CATSDPWANTGELFF
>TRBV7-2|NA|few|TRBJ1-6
TGTGCCAGCAGCCTAAACAGGGCGGGGGACGGTTCACCCCTCCACTTT
CASSLNRAGDGSPLHF
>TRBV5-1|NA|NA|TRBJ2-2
TGCGCCAGCAGCTCACGACAGGAGAACACCGGGGAGCTGTTTTTT
CASSSRQENTGELFF
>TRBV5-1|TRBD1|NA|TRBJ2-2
TGCGCCAGCAGCTCCCGGGACAGCACCGGGGAGCTGTTTTTT
CASSSRDSTGELFF
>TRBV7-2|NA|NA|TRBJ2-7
TGTGCCAGCAGGAACACAGGGCCCTACGAGCAGTACTTC
CASRNTGPYEQYF
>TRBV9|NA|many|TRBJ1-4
TGTGCCAGCAGCGCGGGACGTGGGGGTGAAAAACTGTTTTTT
CASSAGRGGEKLFF
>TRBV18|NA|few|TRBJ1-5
TGTGCCAGCAGCTCCGAGGGAGGGCAGCCCCAGCATTTT
CASSSEGGQPQHF
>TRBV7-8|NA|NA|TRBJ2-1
TGTGCCAGCAGCCCAGGGACACCCAATGAGCAGTTCTTC
CASSPGTPNEQFF
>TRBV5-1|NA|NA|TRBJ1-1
TGCGCCAGCAGCACGGACACCTCGAACACTGAAGCTTTCTTT
CASSTDTSNTEAFF
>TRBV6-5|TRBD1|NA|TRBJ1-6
TGTGCCAGCAGTTACTCGCCAGGGGGCATAGATAATTCACCCCTCCACTTT
CASSYSPGGIDNSPLHF
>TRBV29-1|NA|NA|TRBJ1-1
TGCAGCGTTGAAGACTCCCTCGGCGGCACTGAAGCTTTCTTT
CSVEDSLGGTEAFF
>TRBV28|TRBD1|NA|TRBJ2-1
TGTGCCAGCAGTTCTGGGACAGGGACCCTATGGGAGCAGTTCTTC
CASSSGTGTLWEQFF
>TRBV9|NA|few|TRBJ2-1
TGTGCCACCGCCCGCGCGGGGCCAGGCAATGAGCAGTTCTTC
CATARAGPGNEQFF